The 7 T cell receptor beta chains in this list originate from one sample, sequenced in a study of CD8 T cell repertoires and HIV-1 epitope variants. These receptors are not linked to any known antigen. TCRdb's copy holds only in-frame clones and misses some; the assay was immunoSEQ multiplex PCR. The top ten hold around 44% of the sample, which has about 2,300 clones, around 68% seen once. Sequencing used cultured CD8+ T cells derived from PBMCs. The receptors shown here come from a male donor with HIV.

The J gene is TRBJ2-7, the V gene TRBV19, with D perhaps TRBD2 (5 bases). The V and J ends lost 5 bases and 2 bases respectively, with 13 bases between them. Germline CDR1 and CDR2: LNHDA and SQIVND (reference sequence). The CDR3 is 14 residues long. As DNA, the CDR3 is TGTGCCAGTAGTTCGAGGGAGACCCCCTACGAGCAGTACTTC. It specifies CASSSRETPYEQYF.

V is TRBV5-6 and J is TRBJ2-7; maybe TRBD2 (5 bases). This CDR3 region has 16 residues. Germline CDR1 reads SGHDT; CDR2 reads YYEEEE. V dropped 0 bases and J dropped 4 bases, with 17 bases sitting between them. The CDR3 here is CASSLGPSLGDYEQYF. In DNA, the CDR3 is TGTGCCAGCAGCTTGGGGCCTTCTTTGGGAGATTACGAGCAGTACTTC.

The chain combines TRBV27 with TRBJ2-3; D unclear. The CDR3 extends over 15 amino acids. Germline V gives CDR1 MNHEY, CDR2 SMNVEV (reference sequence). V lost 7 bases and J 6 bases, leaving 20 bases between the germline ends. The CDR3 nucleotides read TGTGCCAGCACACCTAGGGTTTCGGGTGTGGATACGCAGTATTTT. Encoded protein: CASTPRVSGVDTQYF.

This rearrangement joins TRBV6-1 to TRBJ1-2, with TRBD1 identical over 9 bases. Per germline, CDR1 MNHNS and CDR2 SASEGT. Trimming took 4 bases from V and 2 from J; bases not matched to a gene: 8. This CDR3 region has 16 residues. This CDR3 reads CASSVEQGATNYGYTF. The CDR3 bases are TGTGCCAGCAGTGTTGAACAGGGGGCAACCAACTATGGCTACACCTTC.

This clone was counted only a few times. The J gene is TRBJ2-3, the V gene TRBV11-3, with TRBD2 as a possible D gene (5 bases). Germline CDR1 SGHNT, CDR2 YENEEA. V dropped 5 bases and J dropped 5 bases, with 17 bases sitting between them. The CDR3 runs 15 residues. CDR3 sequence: CASSRREGVGDTQYF. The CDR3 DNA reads TGTGCCAGCAGCCGAAGAGAGGGAGTGGGAGATACGCAGTATTTT.

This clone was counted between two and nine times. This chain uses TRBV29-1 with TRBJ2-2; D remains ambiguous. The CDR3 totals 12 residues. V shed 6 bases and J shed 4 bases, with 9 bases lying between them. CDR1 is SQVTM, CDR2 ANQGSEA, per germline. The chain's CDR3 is CSVLKGTGELFF. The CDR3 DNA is TGCAGCGTCTTGAAGGGCACCGGGGAGCTGTTTTTT.

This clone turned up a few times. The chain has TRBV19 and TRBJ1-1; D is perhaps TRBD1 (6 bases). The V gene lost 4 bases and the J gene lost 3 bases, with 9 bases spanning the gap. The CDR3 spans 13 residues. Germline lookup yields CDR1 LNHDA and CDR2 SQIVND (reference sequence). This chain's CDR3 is CASSNREDTEAFF. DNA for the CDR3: TGTGCCAGTAGTAACAGGGAGGACACTGAAGCTTTCTTT. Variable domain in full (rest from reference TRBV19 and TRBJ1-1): DGGITQSPKYLFRKEGQNVTLSCEQNLNHDAMYWYRQDPGQGLRLIYYSQIVNDFQKGDIAEGYSVSREKKESFPLTVTSAQKNPTAFYLCASSNREDTEAFFGQGTRLTVV.